This T cell receptor beta chain originates from a study of blood T cells in healthy people across ages. A second roughly 7 to 11 cycle PCR used barcoded and J-beta primers. TCRdb itself ran the 5' RACE reads through MiXCR, one entry per CDR3 protein. The table records some 1,800,000 distinct CDR3 sequences, approximately 39% of them present only once. The specimen was blood. The TCR sequence derives from a human donor in good health.

For the CDR3, the DNA is TGTGCCGCCAGCAGTCGTCTCCCCTACGAGCAGTACTTC. It specifies CAASSRLPYEQYF. The gene calls are TRBV6-2 or TRBV6-3 and TRBJ2-7; unclear D gene. Germline assignment: CDR1 MNHEY and CDR2 SVGEGT. CDR3 size: 13 residues. V shed 11 bases and J shed 2 bases, with 16 bases lying between them.